A selection of T cell receptor beta chains follows, all from one sample in a study of graft-versus-host responses after intestinal transplantation. Generated by immunoSEQ multiplex PCR, the TCRdb table keeps only in-frame clones and is missing some. Here the sample spans about 93,000 clones, 80% to 95% being singletons. These TCRs are of unknown antigen specificity. The sample here was unstimulated CD8+ T cells sorted from spleen or lymph node cells, taken before intestinal transplant. The receptor set was obtained from a human donor who received an intestinal transplant. CDR3s include the opening cysteine and the closing phenylalanine or tryptophan. The D gene is left open where the match is weak. Clone size is not always given. Where it is, it says once, few, many or a class for expanded clones.

clone size	V gene	D gene	J gene	CDR3 DNA	CDR3 protein
.	TRBV28	.	TRBJ2-1	TGTGCCAGCAGTATAGGACTCAGCTACAATGAGCAGTTCTTC	CASSIGLSYNEQFF
.	TRBV5-4	TRBD2	TRBJ2-1	TGTGCCAGCAGCTTAGATGGACTAGCGGGAGTGGCTGAGCAGTTCTTC	CASSLDGLAGVAEQFF
.	TRBV7-9	TRBD2	TRBJ2-3	TGTGCCAGCAGCCCGCCGGCCGGGACTAGCGCAACAGATACGCAGTATTTT	CASSPPAGTSATDTQYF
.	TRBV15	.	TRBJ2-7	TGTGCCACCAGCAGAGATCGGGAAGAAAGCTCCTACGAGCAGTACTTC	CATSRDREESSYEQYF
.	TRBV30	.	TRBJ1-2	TGTGCCTGGTCTAGTGGGAGCTACTATGGCTACACCTTC	CAWSSGSYYGYTF
.	TRBV4-3	TRBD2	TRBJ2-3	TGCGCCAGCAGCCAAGGAACTAGCGGGGGTACAGATACGCAGTATTTT	CASSQGTSGGTDTQYF
.	TRBV5-1	.	TRBJ1-2	TGCGCCAGCAGCTTGAGCGCGGCAGGGGATGGCTATGGCTACACCTTC	CASSLSAAGDGYGYTF
.	TRBV9	TRBD1	TRBJ2-2	TGTGCCAGCAGCGCGACCGGGACAGGGATTTCCGGGGAGCTGTTTTTT	CASSATGTGISGELFF
.	TRBV19	.	TRBJ1-6	TGTGTTCTGCCCGACAGTCATTCACCCCTCCACTTT	CVLPDSHSPLHF
.	TRBV16	.	TRBJ1-1	TGTGCCAGCAGCCAATCGGTGGGCGAGAACACTGAAGCTTTCTTT	CASSQSVGENTEAFF
.	TRBV4-3	.	TRBJ1-1	TGCGCCAGCAGCCAAGATCGAGACAGCACTGAAGCTTTCTTT	CASSQDRDSTEAFF
.	TRBV27	.	TRBJ2-7	TGTGCCAGCAGTTCCTTACTTGGGGCCCACTACGAGCAGTACTTC	CASSSLLGAHYEQYF
.	TRBV14	.	TRBJ2-5	TGTGCCAGCAGCCATGGCAGGGTAGCAGAGACCCAGTACTTC	CASSHGRVAETQYF
once	TRBV5-1	.	TRBJ2-7	TGCGCCAGCAGCTTGAATTCAGGGATCCTCTACGAGCAGTACTTC	CASSLNSGILYEQYF
once	TRBV6-5	TRBD1	TRBJ2-2	TGTGCCAGCAAAATCTCGACAGGGCGGCACGGGGAGCTGTTTTTT	CASKISTGRHGELFF
.	TRBV30	TRBD2	TRBJ2-7	TGTGCCTGGGATAGCGGGAACTCCTACGAGCAGTACTTC	CAWDSGNSYEQYF
once	TRBV27	TRBD2	TRBJ2-7	TGTGCCAGCAAGATTCTAGGGGAGGGCTACGAGCAGTACTTC	CASKILGEGYEQYF
.	TRBV7-9	.	TRBJ2-2	TGTGCCAGCAGCTTTCTACTGAACACCGGGGAGCTGTTTTTT	CASSFLLNTGELFF
.	TRBV11-3	.	TRBJ2-7	TGTGCCAGCGCGGGATCCTACGAGCAGTACTTC	CASAGSYEQYF